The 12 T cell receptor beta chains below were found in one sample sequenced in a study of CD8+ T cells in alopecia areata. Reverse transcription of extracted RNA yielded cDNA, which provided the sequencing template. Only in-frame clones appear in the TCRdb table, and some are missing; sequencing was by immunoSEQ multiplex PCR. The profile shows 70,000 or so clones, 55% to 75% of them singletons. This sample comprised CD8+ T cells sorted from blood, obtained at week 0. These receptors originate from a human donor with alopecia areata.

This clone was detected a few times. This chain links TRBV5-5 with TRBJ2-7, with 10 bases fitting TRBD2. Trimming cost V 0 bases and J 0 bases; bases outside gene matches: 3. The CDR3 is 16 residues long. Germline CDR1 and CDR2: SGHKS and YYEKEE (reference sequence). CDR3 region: CASSLGLAGASYEQYF. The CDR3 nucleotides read TGTGCCAGCAGCTTGGGCCTAGCGGGAGCCTCCTACGAGCAGTACTTC.

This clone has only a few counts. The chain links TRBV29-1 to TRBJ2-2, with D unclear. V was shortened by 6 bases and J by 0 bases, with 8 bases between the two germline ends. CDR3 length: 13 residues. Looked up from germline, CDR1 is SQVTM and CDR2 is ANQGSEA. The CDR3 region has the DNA TGCAGCGTGGGCCAGTCGAACACCGGGGAGCTGTTTTTT. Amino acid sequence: CSVGQSNTGELFF.

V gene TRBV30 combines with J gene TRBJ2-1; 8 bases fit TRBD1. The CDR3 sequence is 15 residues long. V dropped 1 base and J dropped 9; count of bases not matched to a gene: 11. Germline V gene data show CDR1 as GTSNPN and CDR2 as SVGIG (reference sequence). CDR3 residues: CAWSDAGGWIFEQFF. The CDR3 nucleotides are TGTGCCTGGAGTGATGCAGGGGGCTGGATATTTGAGCAGTTCTTC.

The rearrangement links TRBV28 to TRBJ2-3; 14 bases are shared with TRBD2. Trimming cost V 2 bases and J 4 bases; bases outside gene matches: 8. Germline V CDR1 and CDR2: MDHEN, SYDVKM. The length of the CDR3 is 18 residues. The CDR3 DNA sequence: TGTGCCAGCAGTTTAATTAGTCAGGGACTAGCGGGGGCAGATACGCAGTATTTT. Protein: CASSLISQGLAGADTQYF.

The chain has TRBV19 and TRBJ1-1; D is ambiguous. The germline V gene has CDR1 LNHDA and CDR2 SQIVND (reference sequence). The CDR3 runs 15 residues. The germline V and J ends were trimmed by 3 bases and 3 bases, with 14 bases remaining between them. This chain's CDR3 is CASSIGVDTDTEAFF. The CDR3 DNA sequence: TGTGCCAGTAGTATCGGGGTGGATACGGACACTGAAGCTTTCTTT.

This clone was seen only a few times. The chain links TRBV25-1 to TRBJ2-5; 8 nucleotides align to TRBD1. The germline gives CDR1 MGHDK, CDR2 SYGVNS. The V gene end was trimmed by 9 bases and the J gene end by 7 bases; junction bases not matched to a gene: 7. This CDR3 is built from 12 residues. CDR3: CASLGQGGTQYF. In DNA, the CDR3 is TGTGCCAGTCTAGGACAGGGAGGGACCCAGTACTTC.

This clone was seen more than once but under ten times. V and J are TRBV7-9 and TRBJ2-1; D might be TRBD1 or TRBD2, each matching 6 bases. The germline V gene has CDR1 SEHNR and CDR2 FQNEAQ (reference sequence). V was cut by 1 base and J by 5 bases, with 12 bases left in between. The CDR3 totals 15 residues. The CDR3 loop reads CASSLVRDINNEQFF. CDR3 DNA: TGTGCCAGCAGCTTAGTGCGGGACATAAACAATGAGCAGTTCTTC.

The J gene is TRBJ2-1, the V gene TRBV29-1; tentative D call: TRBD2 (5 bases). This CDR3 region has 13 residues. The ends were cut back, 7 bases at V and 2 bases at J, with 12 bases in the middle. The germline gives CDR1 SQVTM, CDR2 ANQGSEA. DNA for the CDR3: TGCAGCGCCGGAGGAGAAACCTACAATGAGCAGTTCTTC. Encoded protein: CSAGGETYNEQFF.

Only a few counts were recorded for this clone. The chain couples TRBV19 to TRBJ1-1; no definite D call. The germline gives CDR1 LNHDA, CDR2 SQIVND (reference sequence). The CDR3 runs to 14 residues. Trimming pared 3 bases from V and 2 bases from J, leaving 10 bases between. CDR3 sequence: CASSIRPSNTEAFF. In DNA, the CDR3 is TGTGCCAGTAGTATTAGGCCGAGTAACACTGAAGCTTTCTTT.

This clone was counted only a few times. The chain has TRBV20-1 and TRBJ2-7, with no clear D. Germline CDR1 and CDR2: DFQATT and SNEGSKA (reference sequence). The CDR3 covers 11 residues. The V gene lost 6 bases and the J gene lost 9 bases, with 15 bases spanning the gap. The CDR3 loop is CSATQGLVQYF. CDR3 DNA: TGCAGTGCCACTCAAGGTCTCGTGCAGTACTTC.

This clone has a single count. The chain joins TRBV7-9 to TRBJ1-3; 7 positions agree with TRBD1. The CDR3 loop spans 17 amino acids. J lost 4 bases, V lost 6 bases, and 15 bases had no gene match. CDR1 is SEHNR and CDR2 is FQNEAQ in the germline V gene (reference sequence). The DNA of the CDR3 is TGTGCCAGCAGATCCCACCGGACCGACAGGGTCGGAAACACCATATATTTT. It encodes CASRSHRTDRVGNTIYF.

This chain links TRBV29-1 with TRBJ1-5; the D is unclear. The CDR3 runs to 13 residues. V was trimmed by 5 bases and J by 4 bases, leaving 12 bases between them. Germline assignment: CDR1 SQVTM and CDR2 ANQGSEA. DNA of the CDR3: TGCAGCGTTCAGGACCCGGGGAATCAGCCCCAGCATTTT. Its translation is CSVQDPGNQPQHF.